One and the same sample provided the 5 T cell receptor beta chains below, sequenced in a study of blood T cells in healthy people across ages. The use of a sample-barcoded 5' primer and a J-beta primer mix characterized a second PCR of roughly 7 to 11 cycles. Using its own MiXCR run on the 5' RACE reads, TCRdb lists one record per CDR3 protein. The sample contains about 640,000 distinct CDR3 sequences, roughly three fifths of which appear only once. The material sequenced was blood. The origin of the receptors is a man between 60 and 75 years old in good health.

This chain connects TRBV7-8 to TRBJ2-1; 13 nucleotides align to TRBD2. CDR3 length: 16 residues. Germline V CDR1 and CDR2: SGHVS, FQNEAQ. V lost 5 bases and J lost 4; bases outside the gene matches: 5. CDR3 in amino acids: CASSTRTSGGYNEQFF. The CDR3 nucleotides are TGTGCCAGCAGCACTCGGACTAGCGGGGGTTACAATGAGCAGTTCTTC.

This sequence joins TRBV6-2 or TRBV6-3 and TRBJ1-5; no firm D call. Germline CDR1 MNHEY, CDR2 SVGEGT. V was cut by 5 bases and J by 1 base, with 12 bases left in between. The CDR3 has 15 amino acids. In DNA, the CDR3 is TGTGCCAGCAGTCAATCTCGGGGAAGCAATCAGCCCCAGCATTTT. This gives the protein CASSQSRGSNQPQHF.

This CDR3 reads CASSEAGGETQYF. The CDR3 region has the DNA TGCGCCAGCAGTGAGGCAGGGGGGGAGACCCAGTACTTC. The chain uses TRBV10-1 and TRBJ2-5; a possible D gene is TRBD1 (7 bases). Between the trimmed V and J ends, which lost 2 bases and 5 bases, there was a span of 9 bases. The CDR3 sequence is 13 residues long. CDR1 is WNHNN and CDR2 is SYGVQD in the germline V gene (reference sequence).

This clonotype was counted a few times. The V and J genes are TRBV6-5 and TRBJ2-5; D might be TRBD2 (6 bases). V lost 4 bases and J 4 bases, leaving 13 bases between the germline ends. Germline CDR1 MNHEY, CDR2 SVGAGI. CDR3 length: 14 residues. Here the CDR3 DNA reads TGTGCCAGCAGTTTTGTCCTGGGAGGAGAGACCCAGTACTTC. As protein: CASSFVLGGETQYF.

This clonotype has only a few counts. The chain carries TRBV6-6 and TRBJ1-2; D not resolved. The length of the CDR3 is 17 residues. Trimming took 4 bases from V and 4 from J, leaving 22 bases between them. Per the germline V gene, CDR1 is MNHNY and CDR2 is SVGAGI (reference sequence). The CDR3 here is CASSSRMEGRWGYGYTF. The CDR3 coding sequence is TGTGCCAGCAGTTCCAGGATGGAGGGCCGCTGGGGCTATGGCTACACCTTC.